This section outlines one TCR beta chain sequence together with its context. Its matching antigen is unknown. This entry comes from a study of cytotoxic CD8 clonotypes in ibrutinib-treated CLL. General study findings and limits: Clonality went up at ibrutinib response and then declined back toward baseline at progression.

The CDR3 has 12 residues. CDR1 is LNHDA and CDR2 is SQIVND in the germline V gene (reference sequence). The V and J ends lost 3 bases and 5 bases respectively, with 7 bases between them. The protocol was immunoSEQ multiplex PCR, while the TCRdb copy is restricted to in-frame clones and leaves out a portion. Found here are around 77,000 clones, over 75% of them singletons; the top ten hold more than 7.5%. V is TRBV19 and J is TRBJ1-2, with no clear D. The clonotype originates from a human donor with chronic lymphocytic leukemia. The sequences come from PBMCs, collected at disease progression, from a patient treated with ibrutinib. The CDR3 loop is CASSITFYGYTF. CDR3 sequence (DNA): TGTGCCAGTAGTATCACATTTTATGGCTACACCTTC.